This TCR beta chain originates from a study of blood T cell repertoires in COVID-19. Study at large: Acute-phase and convalescent COVID-19 samples originated in the United States, Italy and Spain. T cells, B-cell-depleted T cells, or PBMCs supplied cDNA or gDNA.

In the authors' methods: The assay estimated nucleated cells by amplifying reference gene primers. The data were produced by immunoSEQ multiplex PCR, yet TCRdb's version contains in-frame clones alone and is incomplete. V and J calls and clone size are as listed in that table; D and trimming were resolved from the DNA. Of about 43,000 clones listed, roughly 85% are singletons. The germline gives CDR1 SGHTA, CDR2 FQGNSA. V shed 5 bases, J shed 0 bases, and the junction held 2 bases outside the gene matches. CDR3 length: 14 residues. Sample: peripheral blood. The chain combines TRBV7-2 with TRBJ2-3, with 7 bases that match TRBD1. The TCR originated in a man in his fifties or sixties with active COVID-19. CDR3 residues: CASSRDRSTDTQYF. CDR3 in DNA: TGTGCCAGCAGCCGGGACAGAAGCACAGATACGCAGTATTTT.